This T cell receptor (beta chain) was obtained from a study of regulatory T cells in long-lasting Graves disease. General study points: The study found lower TCR diversity in persistent Graves' patients than in newly diagnosed ones.

The CDR3 sequence is 14 residues long. The junction had 5 bases not matched to a gene; V was cut back by 2 bases and J by 5 bases. Germline V gives CDR1 MGHRA, CDR2 YSYEKL. HTBI primers from iRepertoire and Arm-PCR of CDR3 regions yielded the TCR beta libraries. MiXCR, run by TCRdb on the multiplex PCR reads, gives a single entry per CDR3 protein. The sample carries approximately 470,000 distinct CDR3 sequences, around 16% recorded once. As for time point: newly diagnosed GD, antithyroid drugs for less than 3 months. TCR sequences were obtained from RNA taken from PBMCs. This clonotype occurred a few times. The antigen remains undetermined. This sample also belongs to another study, concerning T cells in Graves' hyperthyroidism and ophthalmopathy. This second report adds: Stable Graves' hyperthyroidism denoted no ophthalmopathy progression over 18 months.

Here the sequenced sample was peripheral blood mononuclear cells (PBMCs), taken at new diagnosis, from a patient treated with antithyroid drugs. The chain joins TRBV4-1 to TRBJ2-7; 8 nucleotides align to TRBD1. The TCR sequence derives from a man between 40 and 49 years old with Graves disease. The CDR3 DNA reads TGCGCCAGCAGCCAACAACAGGGGGACCACGAGCAGTACTTC. This gives the protein CASSQQQGDHEQYF.